These 19 T cell receptor beta chains share one sample of origin, sequenced in a study of control samples from healthy donors and cancer patients. Clones were sequenced by immunoSEQ multiplex PCR, and TCRdb holds only the in-frame ones, with some missing. Of under 130,000 clones listed, approximately 83% are singletons. Specimen: blood. The receptors derive from a woman aged 45 to 65 in good health.

The V call is TRBV4-2, the J call TRBJ1-6; 8 nucleotides match TRBD1. With V trimmed by 3 bases and J by 0 bases, 7 bases remained unmatched. The CDR3 extends over 18 amino acids. Germline V gene sequence: CDR1 LGHNA, CDR2 YNFKEQ. The DNA for the CDR3 is TGTGCCAGCAGCCAGTCGGGACAGGAGAGCTCCTATAATTCACCCCTCCACTTT. This encodes CASSQSGQESSYNSPLHF.

The rearrangement uses TRBV3-1 (or the pseudogene TRBV3-2) and TRBJ1-3, with D possibly matching TRBD1 (5 bases). The V gene's germline CDR1 is LGHDT and CDR2 YNNKEL (reference sequence). The CDR3 has 16 amino acids. The germline V and J ends were trimmed by 8 bases and 0 bases, with 17 bases remaining between them. The CDR3 protein is CASGNSPRASGNTIYF. The DNA of the CDR3 is TGTGCCAGCGGAAATAGCCCCAGGGCCTCTGGAAACACCATATATTTT.

The chain combines TRBV6-4 with TRBJ2-3; weak D call: TRBD2 (6 bases). V was clipped by 4 bases and J by 4 bases, with 15 bases between them. Germline V CDR1 and CDR2: MRHNA, SNTAGT. The CDR3 length is 15 residues. DNA for the CDR3: TGTGCCAGCAGTGTAGACGGGGGTGCCGCAGATACGCAGTATTTT. It specifies CASSVDGGAADTQYF.

The CDR3 here is CASSQEGQGDTGELFF. The CDR3 nucleotides are TGCGCCAGCAGCCAAGAAGGGCAGGGCGACACCGGGGAGCTGTTTTTT. The V gene is TRBV4-3, the J gene TRBJ2-2, with D possibly TRBD1 on 5 matching bases. V dropped 0 bases and J dropped 3 bases, with 11 bases sitting between them. Germline V gene data show CDR1 as LGHNA and CDR2 as YSLEER. This CDR3 has 16 amino acids.

This clone came up once. The J gene is TRBJ2-5, the V gene TRBV7-2; perhaps TRBD2 as D (5 bases). This CDR3 contains 16 residues. Germline loops: CDR1 SGHTA, CDR2 FQGNSA. V lost 6 bases, J lost 2 bases, and 19 bases lay in between. CDR3 coding DNA: TGTGCCAGCAGTACCTTCCTCGGGGAGCATCAAGAGACCCAGTACTTC. Residues: CASSTFLGEHQETQYF.

This clone was counted once. The chain carries TRBV28 and TRBJ1-2; TRBD1 matches at 12 bases. The CDR3 runs 14 residues. The germline gives CDR1 MDHEN, CDR2 SYDVKM. Losses at the gene ends were 6 bases for V and 8 bases for J; bases not matched to a gene: 7. CDR3 nucleotide sequence: TGTGCCAGCAGGGGGGGACAGGGGGCATTCGGCTACACCTTC. Residues: CASRGGQGAFGYTF.

The rearrangement uses TRBV11-2 and TRBJ2-7, with 7 bases identical to TRBD2. Germline CDR1 reads SGHAT; CDR2 reads FQNNGV. J lost 7 bases, V lost 5 bases, and 11 bases had no gene match. This CDR3 contains 14 residues. CDR3: CASSVSGLAGEQYF. The CDR3 DNA reads TGTGCCAGCAGCGTTAGCGGGCTCGCTGGGGAGCAGTACTTC. Based on the CDR3 plus reference TRBV11-2 and TRBJ2-7, the full variable domain is EAGVAQSPRYKIIEKRQSVAFWCNPISGHATLYWYQQILGQGPKLLIQFQNNGVVDDSQLPKDRFSAERLKGVDSTLKIQPAKLEDSAVYLCASSVSGLAGEQYFGPGTRLTVT.

The gene calls are TRBV15 and TRBJ1-4, with no clear D. This CDR3 has 13 residues. Trimming removed 1 base from V and 7 bases from J, with 7 bases in between. Germline V gene data show CDR1 as LNHNV and CDR2 as YYDKDF (reference sequence). In DNA, the CDR3 is TGTGCCACCAGCAGAGCCCCGGGTGAAAAACTGTTTTTT. This gives the protein CATSRAPGEKLFF.

This chain connects TRBV6-5 to TRBJ2-5; 8 positions agree with TRBD1. Germline V gives CDR1 MNHEY, CDR2 SVGAGI. With 7 bases clipped from V and 5 bases from J, the junction kept 9 bases outside the gene matches. This CDR3 is 14 amino acids long. The CDR3 bases are TGTGCCAGCAATCCCCAGGGGGCGCGGGAGACCCAGTACTTC. Residues: CASNPQGARETQYF.

This chain links TRBV14 with TRBJ2-6; D gene ambiguous. CDR1 and CDR2 from the germline V gene are SGHDN and FVKESK. The V end was cut by 0 bases, the J end by 0 bases, with 21 bases between. The CDR3 runs 21 residues. CDR3 protein: CASSQDVSRAVGVSGANVLTF. CDR3 DNA: TGTGCCAGCAGCCAAGATGTCAGTCGGGCAGTTGGGGTCTCTGGGGCCAACGTCCTGACTTTC.

The CDR3 DNA reads TGTGCCAGCAGCCCCCGACTAGCGGGAGACAAACAGTACTTC. Residues: CASSPRLAGDKQYF. The chain uses TRBV9 and TRBJ2-7; 12 bases match TRBD2. Per the germline V gene, CDR1 is SGDLS and CDR2 is YYNGEE. V dropped 4 bases and J dropped 10; count of bases not matched to a gene: 9. This CDR3 region has 14 residues.

The genes are TRBV6-6 and TRBJ1-1; maybe TRBD1 (5 bases). V lost 5 bases and J 3 bases, leaving 13 bases between the germline ends. Germline loops: CDR1 MNHNY, CDR2 SVGAGI (reference sequence). The CDR3 length is 14 residues. The CDR3 spells CASSTPGGDTEAFF. As DNA, the CDR3 is TGTGCCAGCAGTACCCCGGGGGGTGACACTGAAGCTTTCTTT.

V and J are TRBV3-1 (or the pseudogene TRBV3-2) and TRBJ2-1, with unresolved D. Trimming removed 0 bases from V and 6 bases from J, with 6 bases in between. The germline V gene encodes CDR1 LGHDT and CDR2 YNNKEL (reference sequence). The CDR3 totals 13 residues. The CDR3 region has the DNA TGTGCCAGCAGCCAAGATGCAAGCAATGAGCAGTTCTTC. This sequence encodes CASSQDASNEQFF.

The CDR3 sequence is CASSQPRGLLGYTF. The CDR3 DNA reads as TGTGCCAGCAGCCAACCCCGGGGGCTCCTTGGCTACACCTTC. V is TRBV7-2 and J is TRBJ1-2, with D perhaps TRBD1 (6 bases). The CDR3 runs 14 residues. Trimming took off 5 bases at V and 7 bases at J, with 17 bases between the two ends. Germline CDR1 is SGHTA and CDR2 is FQGNSA.

The V and J genes are TRBV2 and TRBJ1-3, with D possibly matching TRBD1 (6 bases). The CDR3 totals 17 residues. CDR1 is SNHLY, CDR2 FYNNEI, per germline. V lost 5 bases, J lost 0 bases, and 17 bases lay in between. This CDR3 reads CASSWTELLSSGNTIYF. In nucleotides, the CDR3 is TGTGCCAGCAGTTGGACAGAACTACTATCCTCTGGAAACACCATATATTTT.

The rearrangement links TRBV24-1 to TRBJ2-3; D is undetermined. Germline-derived CDR1 and CDR2 are KGHDR and SFDVKD. The CDR3 contains 14 residues. The CDR3 loop is CSPRPSRLRDTQYF. CDR3 DNA: TGTTCACCAAGACCCTCCCGTCTGCGAGATACGCAGTATTTT.

This clone appeared a single time. The rearrangement joins TRBV6-5 to TRBJ1-1; weak D call: TRBD1 (6 bases). Germline CDR1 MNHEY, CDR2 SVGAGI. The V and J ends lost 5 bases and 0 bases respectively, with 10 bases between them. This CDR3 is 14 amino acids long. CDR3: CASSPNRVNTEAFF. CDR3 DNA: TGTGCCAGCAGTCCCAACAGGGTGAACACTGAAGCTTTCTTT.

This chain links TRBV11-3 with TRBJ2-2, with 7 bases aligning to TRBD2. The CDR3 is made up of 15 amino acids. Germline V gene lookup returns CDR1 SGHNT and CDR2 YENEEA. V trimming: 5 bases; J trimming: 1 base; junction bases outside the gene matches: 4. The CDR3 DNA reads TGTGCCAGCAGCCCCGGCGGGGGGAACACCGGGGAGCTGTTTTTT. Protein product: CASSPGGGNTGELFF.

In this sample, this clone turned up a few times. The J gene is TRBJ2-1, the V gene TRBV21-1; the D call of TRBD2 is as the table states it, not checked on the DNA. TRBV21-1 is deemed a pseudogene. The CDR3 consists of 17 residues. Here the CDR3 DNA reads TGTGCCAGCAGCAACGCCGGGACTGACTTCTCCTACAATGAGCAGTTCTTC. Translated: CASSNAGTDFSYNEQFF.